This T cell receptor (beta chain) was observed in a study of identical twins listed by TCRdb under 2016. For the study in its entirety: The study deep-sequenced TCR alpha and beta repertoires from monozygotic twins, unrelated adults of various ages and cord blood to test whether fetal clonotypes persist. To rule out contamination, replicate twin experiments were performed at different times with different library preparation protocols. Overall results and qualifications from the work: In beta out-of-frame sequences, excess twin sharing was weaker, because having fewer shared sequences lowered the signal-to-noise ratio. Because the same donors could not be followed over many years, the conclusions relied on cross-sectional statistical analysis. Out-of-frame TCR alpha sharing in monozygotic twins was systematically underestimated by recombination models, whereas sharing between unrelated individuals was in agreement with the recombination models. Compared with coincidental sharing between unrelated individuals, an excess of low generation-probability sequences was observed among out-of-frame TCR alpha sequences shared between twins. Abundant cord blood beta clonotypes had fewer insertions, young adult naive repertoires showed a similar but weaker trend, and memory repertoires showed no such trend. Zero-insertion analyses could be partly confounded by invariant T cells such as MAIT and iNKT, although diverse VJ usage argued against such confounding for most clonotypes.

All donors were healthy Caucasians. In its sample, this clonotype was seen many times. This clone's antigen is unknown. Base-call qualities are not available, and no considerably larger clone is one nucleotide away. CDR3 length: 12 amino acids, cysteine to phenylalanine. The read is trimmed to its CDR3 DNA, 36 bases read in frame from base 1. Here V drops 6 bases and J drops 2 bases, and the junction holds 2 bases not matched to any gene. Via the germline V gene (reference sequence), CDR1 is DFQATT and CDR2 SNEGSKA. Receptors were amplified or captured by 5' RACE. Sequencing was carried out with an Illumina HiSeq 2000. Template switching added a universal primer binding site, and the final cDNA carried a unique molecular identifier that allowed TCR cDNA molecules to be counted accurately. Specific primers in the conserved constant-segment region were used to synthesize first-strand cDNA for TCR alpha and beta chains. Each cDNA library was double barcoded, with a SMART-Mk sample barcode plus Illumina barcodes, to control for contamination. TruSeq adapter sequences and Illumina sample barcodes were added in two successive PCR steps. The Illumina HiSeq platform was used with custom primers to sequence TCR alpha and beta cDNA libraries. From the authors' description of their analysis: MiGEC was used to process raw reads and extract unique molecular identifiers, and MiXCR was used to find CDR3 positions. For each individual, recombination models were inferred using an EM algorithm with the repgenHMM and IGoR tools. The analysis of shared clonotypes was done with the tcR package in R, with sharing normalized by the product of cloneset sizes. Out-of-frame nonproductive sequences were analyzed to study raw recombination free of thymic and clonal selection effects. The public reads were reanalyzed by TCRdb: fastp trimming at Q25, MiXCR alignment, in-frame beta chains only. Under each unique CDR3 protein, matching rows form one entry showing the most common genes and DNA. The V and J calls and clone size are TCRdb's, not the authors'. A total of roughly 1.6 million distinct CDR3 sequences appear in this sample, 32% of them only once. Jointly, the top ten make up approximately 0.25% of the sample.

The sequence joins TRBV20-1 to TRBJ2-5; TRBD1 lines up with 8 middle nucleotides. Sequences were obtained from cord blood. The clonotype was recovered from a newborn girl in good health. The DNA sequence is given as TGCAGTGCCGACAGGGGTCAAGAGACCCAGTACTTC. This encodes CSADRGQETQYF.